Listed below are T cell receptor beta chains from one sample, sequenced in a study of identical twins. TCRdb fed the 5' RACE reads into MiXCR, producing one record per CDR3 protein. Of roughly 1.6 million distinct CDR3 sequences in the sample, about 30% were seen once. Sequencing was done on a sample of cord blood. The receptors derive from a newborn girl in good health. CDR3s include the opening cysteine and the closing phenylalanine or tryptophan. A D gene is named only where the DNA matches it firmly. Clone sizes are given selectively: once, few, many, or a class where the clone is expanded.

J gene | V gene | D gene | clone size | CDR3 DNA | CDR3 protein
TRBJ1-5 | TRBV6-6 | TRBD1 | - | TGTGCCAGCAGTCACACAGGGGGCGCGAAGCCCCAGCATTTT | CASSHTGGAKPQHF
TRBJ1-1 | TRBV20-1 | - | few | TGCAGTGCTAGAGATCTCGAGGACCCGACTGAAGCTTTCTTT | CSARDLEDPTEAFF
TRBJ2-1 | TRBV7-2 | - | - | TGTGCCATCTCAACAGCGGGTAATGAGCAGTTCTTC | CAISTAGNEQFF
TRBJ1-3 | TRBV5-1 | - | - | TGCGCCAGCAGCTCTTGGCTTGGAGACACCATATATTTT | CASSSWLGDTIYF
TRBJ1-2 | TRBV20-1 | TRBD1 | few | TGCAGTGCTAGTAGACAGGGGGTAGACTATGGCTACACCTTC | CSASRQGVDYGYTF
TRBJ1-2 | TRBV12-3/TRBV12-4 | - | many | TGTGCCAGCAGTTTAGTTTCGACAGGAAACTATGGCTACACCTTC | CASSLVSTGNYGYTF
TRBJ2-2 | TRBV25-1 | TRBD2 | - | TGTGTCAGCAGTAGAGGGACTAGCCTCACCGGGGAGCTGTTTTTT | CVSSRGTSLTGELFF
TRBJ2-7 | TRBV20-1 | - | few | TGCAGTGCTAGGTCCAGGACTCACTCCTACGAGCAGTACTTC | CSARSRTHSYEQYF
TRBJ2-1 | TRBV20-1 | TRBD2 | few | TGCAGTGCTAGAAAGGGCACTAGCGGAACCAATGAGCAGTTCTTC | CSARKGTSGTNEQFF
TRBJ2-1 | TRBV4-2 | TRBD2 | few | TGTGCCAGCAGCCAAGCCCTCGTTATAGCGGGAACCTACAATGAGCAGTTCTTC | CASSQALVIAGTYNEQFF
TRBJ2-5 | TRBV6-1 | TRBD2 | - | TGTGCCAGCAGTGAAGGTGCTCGGGGGGAGCAGTACTTC | CASSEGARGEQYF
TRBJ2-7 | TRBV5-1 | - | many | TGTGCCAGCAGTTTTGGGGGCAGCTCCTACGAGCAGTACTTC | CASSFGGSSYEQYF
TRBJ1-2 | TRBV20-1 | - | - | TGCAGTGCCCGGGACCGCTCCGCGGGCACCTATGGCTACACCTTC | CSARDRSAGTYGYTF
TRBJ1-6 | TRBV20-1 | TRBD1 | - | TGCAGTGCCCCAGGGGGCTCCTATAATTCACCCCTCCACTTT | CSAPGGSYNSPLHF
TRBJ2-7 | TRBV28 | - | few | TGTGCCAGCAGTTCCGGCGGGACGAGCTCCTACGAGCAGTACTTC | CASSSGGTSSYEQYF
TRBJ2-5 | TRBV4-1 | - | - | TGCGCCAGCAGCCCGACCGGGACTCGGGGAGACCAGTACTTC | CASSPTGTRGDQYF
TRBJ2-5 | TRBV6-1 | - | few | TGTGCCAGCAGTGAACTCGGGGCTTCGTTGACCCAGTACTTC | CASSELGASLTQYF
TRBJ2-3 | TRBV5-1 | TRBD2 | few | TGCGCCAGCAGCTTGGCCCTAGCGGGAGGGCCCACAGATACGCAGTATTTT | CASSLALAGGPTDTQYF
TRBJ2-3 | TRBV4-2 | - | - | TGTGCCAGCAGCCAAGTGGTAGGAAGGAGCACAGATACGCAGTATTTT | CASSQVVGRSTDTQYF
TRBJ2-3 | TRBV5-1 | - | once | TGCGCCAGCAGCTTGGCGGGACACCTCACAGATACGCAGTATTTT | CASSLAGHLTDTQYF
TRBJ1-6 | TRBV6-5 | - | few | TGTGCCAGCCCTACCGGGGACGGGACAATTACGCCCCTCCACTTT | CASPTGDGTITPLHF
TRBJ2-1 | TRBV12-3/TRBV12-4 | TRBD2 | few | TGTGCCAGCAGCCACGGGAGGAACTCCTACAATGAGCAGTTCTTC | CASSHGRNSYNEQFF
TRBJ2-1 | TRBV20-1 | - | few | TGCAGTGCTAGAGAAGGCTCCACCGTGAATGAGCAGTTCTTC | CSAREGSTVNEQFF
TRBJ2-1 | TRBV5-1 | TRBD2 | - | TGCGCCAGCAGCTTTGGTCGAGGGACTAGCGGGCCCTGGTTGAGTAATGAGCAGTTCTTC | CASSFGRGTSGPWLSNEQFF
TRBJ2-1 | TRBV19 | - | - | TGTGCCAGTAGAATGCCCCCTAGGAATGAGCAGTTCTTC | CASRMPPRNEQFF
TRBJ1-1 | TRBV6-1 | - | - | TGTGCCAGCAGTGATTTTTGGGCCCACACTGAAGCTTTCTTT | CASSDFWAHTEAFF
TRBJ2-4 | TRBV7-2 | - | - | TGTGCCAGCAGCTCGCAGGGGACAGCCAAAAACATTCAGTACTTC | CASSSQGTAKNIQYF
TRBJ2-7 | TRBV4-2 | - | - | TGTGCCAGCAGCCAGCGGGTACCCTTCTACGAGCAGTACTTC | CASSQRVPFYEQYF
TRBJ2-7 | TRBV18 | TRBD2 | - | TGTGCCAGCTCACTCCAGGCTAGCGGGAGTGGGTACGAGCAGTACTTC | CASSLQASGSGYEQYF